This entry describes one T cell receptor (beta chain). Germline loops: CDR1 MDHEN, CDR2 SYDVKM. Trimming cost V 6 bases and J 1 base, with 15 bases left between them. The CDR3 length is 15 residues. These data are taken from a study of T cells in Graves' hyperthyroidism and ophthalmopathy. It was RNA transcripts that yielded the amplified TCR beta CDR3 regions. The HTBI primer set was used in a first-round RT-PCR of the TCR CDR3. TCRdb redid the calling of the multiplex PCR reads with MiXCR, one entry per CDR3 protein. Of about 400,000 distinct CDR3 sequences in the sample, 20% to 25% are singletons; the top ten hold around 67%.

This TCR came from a man aged 50-59 years with Graves' hyperthyroidism. The chain links TRBV28 to TRBJ2-5; D might be TRBD2 (7 bases). The sample taken for sequencing was blood. The CDR3 sequence is CASSPLGGAQETQYF. In DNA, the CDR3 is TGTGCCAGCAGCCCCCTGGGGGGGGCCCAAGAGACCCAGTACTTC.